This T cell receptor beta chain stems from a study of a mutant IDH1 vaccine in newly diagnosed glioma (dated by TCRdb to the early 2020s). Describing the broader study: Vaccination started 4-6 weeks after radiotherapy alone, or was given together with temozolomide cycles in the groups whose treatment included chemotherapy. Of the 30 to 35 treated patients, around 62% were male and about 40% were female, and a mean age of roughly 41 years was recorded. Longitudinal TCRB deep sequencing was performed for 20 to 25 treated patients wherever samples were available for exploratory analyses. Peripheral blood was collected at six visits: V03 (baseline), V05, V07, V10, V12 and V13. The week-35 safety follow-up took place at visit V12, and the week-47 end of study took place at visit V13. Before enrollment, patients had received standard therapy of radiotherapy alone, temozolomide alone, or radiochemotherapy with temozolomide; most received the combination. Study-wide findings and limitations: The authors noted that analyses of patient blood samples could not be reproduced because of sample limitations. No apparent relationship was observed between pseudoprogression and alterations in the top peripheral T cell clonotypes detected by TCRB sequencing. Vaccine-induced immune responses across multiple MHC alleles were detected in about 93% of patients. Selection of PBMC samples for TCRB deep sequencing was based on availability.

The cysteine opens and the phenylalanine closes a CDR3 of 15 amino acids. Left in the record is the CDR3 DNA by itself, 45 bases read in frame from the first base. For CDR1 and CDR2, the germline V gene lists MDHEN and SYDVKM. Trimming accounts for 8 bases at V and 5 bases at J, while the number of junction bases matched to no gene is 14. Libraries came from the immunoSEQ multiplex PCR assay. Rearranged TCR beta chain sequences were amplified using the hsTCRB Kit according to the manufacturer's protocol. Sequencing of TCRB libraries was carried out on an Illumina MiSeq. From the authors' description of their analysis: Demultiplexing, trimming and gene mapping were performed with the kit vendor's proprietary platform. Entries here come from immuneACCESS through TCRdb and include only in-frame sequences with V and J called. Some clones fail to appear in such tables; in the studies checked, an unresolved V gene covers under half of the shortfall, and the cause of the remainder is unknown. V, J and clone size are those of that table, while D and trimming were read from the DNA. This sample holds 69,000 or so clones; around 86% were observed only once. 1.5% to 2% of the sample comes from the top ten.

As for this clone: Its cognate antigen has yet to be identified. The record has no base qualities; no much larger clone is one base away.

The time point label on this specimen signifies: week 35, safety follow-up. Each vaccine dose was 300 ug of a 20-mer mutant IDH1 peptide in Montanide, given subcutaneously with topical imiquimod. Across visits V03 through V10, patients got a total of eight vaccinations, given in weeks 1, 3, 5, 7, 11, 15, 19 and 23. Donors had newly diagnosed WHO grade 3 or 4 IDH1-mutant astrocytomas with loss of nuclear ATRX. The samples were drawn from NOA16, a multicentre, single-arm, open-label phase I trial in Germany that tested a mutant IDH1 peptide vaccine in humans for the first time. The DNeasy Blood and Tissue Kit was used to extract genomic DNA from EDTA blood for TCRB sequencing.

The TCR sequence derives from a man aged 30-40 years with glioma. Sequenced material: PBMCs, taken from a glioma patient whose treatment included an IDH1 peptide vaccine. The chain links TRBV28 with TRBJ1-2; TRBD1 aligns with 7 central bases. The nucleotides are TGTGCCAGCCGGGATCGAGGGGGCTCCGAATATGGCTACACCTTC. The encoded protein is CASRDRGGSEYGYTF.